This passage covers 4 T cell receptor beta chains from one sample sequenced in a study of T cell changes during pregnancy in multiple sclerosis. Some clones are missing from TCRdb's copy, which holds only in-frame ones; the method was immunoSEQ multiplex PCR. The sample carries around 35,000 clones, approximately 92% recorded once. Sequencing used PBMCs (not recorded whether the cells were cultured). The receptor source for this set is a female donor with multiple sclerosis, enrolled in a pregnancy study.

The rearrangement uses TRBV10-3 and TRBJ2-3; 8 nucleotides match TRBD2. Germline loops: CDR1 ENHRY, CDR2 SYGVKD. V trimming: 10 bases; J trimming: 1 base; junction bases outside the gene matches: 7. The CDR3 contains 14 residues. For the CDR3, the DNA is TGTGCCACCGTAGCGGGAATTGGCACAGATACGCAGTATTTT. As protein: CATVAGIGTDTQYF.

In this sample, this clone turned up once. The chain has TRBV6-5 and TRBJ2-1; D might be TRBD2 (5 bases). This CDR3 has 13 residues. V gave up 0 bases and J gave up 9 bases, with 9 bases separating them. Germline V gene sequence: CDR1 MNHEY, CDR2 SVGAGI. The CDR3 sequence is CASSYSEAREQFF. The CDR3 DNA reads as TGTGCCAGCAGTTACTCGGAGGCCCGTGAGCAGTTCTTC.

This chain joins TRBV9 and TRBJ2-1, with D possibly matching TRBD2 (5 bases). In germline, CDR1 is SGDLS, CDR2 YYNGEE. The V gene lost 0 bases and the J gene lost 0 bases, with 7 bases spanning the gap. This CDR3 spans 15 amino acids. In DNA, the CDR3 is TGTGCCAGCAGCGTAGGAGCGGCCTCCTACAATGAGCAGTTCTTC. Translation gives CASSVGAASYNEQFF.

This clone was detected once. V and J are TRBV21-1 and TRBJ1-5. TRBV21-1 is a documented pseudogene. The CDR3 is 12 amino acids. The CDR3 sequence: CAAPKRAQPQHF. CDR3 sequence (DNA): TGTGCCGCCCCGAAAAGGGCTCAGCCCCAGCATTTT.